Reported below is one T cell receptor beta chain. This entry is derived from a study of blood T cell repertoires in COVID-19. Produced via immunoSEQ multiplex PCR; TCRdb's table is partial and in-frame only. This sample yields more than 100,000 clones, of which approximately 88% are seen a single time; approximately 3.5% belongs to the top ten. This CDR3 has 12 amino acids. Germline CDR1 SGHRS, CDR2 YFSETQ. V lost 7 bases, J lost 5 bases, and 5 bases stayed unmatched. The sample comprised peripheral blood. V is TRBV5-1 and J is TRBJ1-1, with 7 nucleotides matching TRBD1. The origin of this receptor is an older woman with acute or convalescent COVID-19. DNA for the CDR3: TGCGCCAGCTCCGAACAGGGGACTGAAGCTTTCTTT. This encodes CASSEQGTEAFF.